The following is a T cell receptor (beta chain) sequence with its context. Its antigen is not identified. CD45RO/CCR7/CD25/CD127/CD95/CD27 separated CD4+ naive, central memory, regulatory and stem cell-like memory cells by sorting. The data are from a study of beta chain features in type 1 diabetes. About the research overall: Healthy donors resembled patients in age, gender and cell yields.

Looked up from germline, CDR1 is GTSNPN and CDR2 is SVGIG (reference sequence). V was trimmed by 0 bases and J by 5 bases, leaving 14 bases between them. CDR3 size: 14 residues. Investigators reverse transcribed all isolated RNA, so they sequenced expressed TCRB transcripts. Assay: immunoSEQ multiplex PCR; the TCRdb copy retains only in-frame clones and omits some. The sample has about 260,000 clones, roughly two thirds seen once. General study points: Shorter TCRB CDR3s, moderately but significantly so, were found in Type 1 diabetes patients in all four CD4+ subsets.

The receptor was derived from a man aged 30-40 years in good health. The specimen sequenced was naive CD4+ T cells from blood. This chain joins TRBV30 and TRBJ2-7; D possibly corresponds to TRBD1 (6 bases). This chain's CDR3 is CAWSVRYRADEQYF. The CDR3 DNA is TGTGCCTGGAGTGTAAGGTACAGGGCTGACGAGCAGTACTTC.